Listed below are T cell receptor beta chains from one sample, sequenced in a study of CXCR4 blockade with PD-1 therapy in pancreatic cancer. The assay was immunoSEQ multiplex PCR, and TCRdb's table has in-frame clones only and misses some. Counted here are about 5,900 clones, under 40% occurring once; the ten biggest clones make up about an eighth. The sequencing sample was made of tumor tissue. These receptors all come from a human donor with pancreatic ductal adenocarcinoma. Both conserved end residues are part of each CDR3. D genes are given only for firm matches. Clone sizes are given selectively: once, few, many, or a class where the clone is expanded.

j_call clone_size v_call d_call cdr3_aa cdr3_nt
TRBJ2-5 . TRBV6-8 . CASSFLSRGDQYF TGTGCCAGCAGTTTTTTGTCCCGGGGAGACCAGTACTTC
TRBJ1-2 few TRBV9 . CASSSTVGISYTF TGTGCCAGCAGCTCTACGGTGGGGATCAGCTACACCTTC
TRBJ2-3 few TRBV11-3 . CASSRLGSTDTQYF TGTGCCAGCAGCCGGTTGGGCAGCACAGATACGCAGTATTTT
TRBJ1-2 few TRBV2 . CASSWGRKLLYGYTF TGTGCCAGCAGCTGGGGACGGAAACTCCTCTATGGCTACACCTTC
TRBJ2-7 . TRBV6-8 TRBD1 CAISAGGGYEQYF TGTGCCATCAGTGCAGGGGGCGGTTACGAGCAGTACTTC
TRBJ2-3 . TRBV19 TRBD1 CASRLQGRDTQYF TGTGCCAGTAGGCTACAGGGGCGGGATACGCAGTATTTT
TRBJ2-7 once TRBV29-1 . CSVDDSDITYEQYF TGCAGCGTTGACGACAGTGACATAACCTACGAGCAGTACTTC
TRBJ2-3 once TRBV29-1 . CSVDGSAGNTDTQYF TGCAGCGTTGATGGTAGCGCAGGAAACACAGATACGCAGTATTTT
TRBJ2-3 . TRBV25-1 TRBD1 CASSEKGTVYTDTQYF TGTGCCAGCAGTGAAAAAGGGACAGTCTACACAGATACGCAGTATTTT
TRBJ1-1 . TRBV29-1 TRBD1 CSGGQGALNTEAFF TGCAGCGGGGGACAGGGGGCCCTGAACACTGAAGCTTTCTTT